Detailed here is one TCR beta chain. RNA, at about 0.45 to 1 ug, was reverse transcribed with random hexamers. Each CDR3 protein is one row after TCRdb ran MiXCR on the immunoSEQ multiplex PCR reads. The table includes around 180,000 distinct CDR3 sequences, roughly 94% detected once. These data originate in a study of CD8 T cells in Susac syndrome. Germline lookup yields CDR1 MNHNY and CDR2 SVGAGI (reference sequence). Trimming took 7 bases from V and 1 from J, leaving 14 bases between them. The CDR3 length is 15 residues. The sequencing sample was made of CD4+ T cells from PBMCs. The sequence was collected from a human donor with Susac syndrome. The chain combines TRBV6-6 with TRBJ1-5, with D possibly matching TRBD1 (5 bases). The CDR3 reads CASNLGGGSNQPQHF. CDR3 DNA sequence: TGTGCCAGCAATCTTGGCGGGGGAAGCAATCAGCCCCAGCATTTT.